This TCR beta chain was profiled in a study of radiotherapy plus CTLA-4 blockade in lung cancer. Study as a whole: Patients showed objective responses in 15% to 20% of cases and disease control in under 35%. General observations from the study: Early blood T cell clone dynamics reportedly forecast response best, with interferon-beta.

The CDR3 extends over 12 amino acids. The germline V and J ends were trimmed by 5 bases and 4 bases, with 9 bases remaining between them. The germline gives CDR1 SGHTA, CDR2 FQGNSA. Method: immunoSEQ multiplex PCR; TCRdb's copy keeps in-frame clones and lacks some. Of about 14,000 clones in the sample, more than 70% are singletons; the top ten hold over 13%. Notes on this clone: Its antigen is currently unknown.

People whose metastatic non-small-cell lung cancer was chemo-refractory got focal radiation along with CTLA-4 blockade by ipilimumab. The receptor's source is a human donor with non-small cell lung cancer that progressed on radiotherapy plus ipilimumab. Some clones in this sample may be carry-over from other donors' samples. J is TRBJ2-7 and V is TRBV7-2; possibly TRBD1 for D (6 bases). The material sequenced was peripheral blood, taken from a patient treated with radiotherapy plus ipilimumab. CDR3 DNA: TGTGCCAGCAGCCGGGACATTTACGAGCAGTACTTC. This translates into CASSRDIYEQYF.